This TCR beta chain was recorded in a study of OX40 agonist ivuxolimab in advanced cancers. Findings and caveats of the study: Relatively little clonal expansion, among the lowest observed, appeared in partial responders at 0.1-3.0 mg/kg.

Assay used: immunoSEQ multiplex PCR; TCRdb lists only in-frame clones, some missing. Of more than 60,000 clones listed, approximately 83% are singletons. The germline V gene has CDR1 DFQATT and CDR2 SNEGSKA (reference sequence). V trimming: 2 bases; J trimming: 10 bases; junction bases outside the gene matches: 4. This CDR3 contains 11 residues. This clone was picked up a small number of times. As yet, its antigen is unknown. The TCR sequence derives from an adult with an advanced solid tumor such as melanoma, head and neck, liver or kidney cancer. This chain links TRBV20-1 with TRBJ1-1, with TRBD1 matching 7 bases. The specimen comprised CD4+ or CD8+ T cells sorted from blood, sampled in a trial of the OX40 agonist ivuxolimab. The CDR3 spells CSARQGVRAFF. In DNA form, the CDR3 reads TGCAGTGCTAGACAGGGGGTTAGAGCTTTCTTT.